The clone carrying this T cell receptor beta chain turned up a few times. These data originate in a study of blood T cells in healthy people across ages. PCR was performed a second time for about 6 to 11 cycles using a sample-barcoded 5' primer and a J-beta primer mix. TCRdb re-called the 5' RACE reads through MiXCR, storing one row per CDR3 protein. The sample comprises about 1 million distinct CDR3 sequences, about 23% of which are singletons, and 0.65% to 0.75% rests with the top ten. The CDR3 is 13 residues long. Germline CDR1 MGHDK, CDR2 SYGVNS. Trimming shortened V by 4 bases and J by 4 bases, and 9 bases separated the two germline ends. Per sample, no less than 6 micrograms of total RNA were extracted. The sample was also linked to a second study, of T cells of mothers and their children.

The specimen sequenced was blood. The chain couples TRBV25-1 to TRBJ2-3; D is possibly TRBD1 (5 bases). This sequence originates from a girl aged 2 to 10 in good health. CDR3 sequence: CASSGGRPDTQYF. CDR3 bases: TGTGCCAGCAGTGGGGGCAGGCCAGATACGCAGTATTTT.